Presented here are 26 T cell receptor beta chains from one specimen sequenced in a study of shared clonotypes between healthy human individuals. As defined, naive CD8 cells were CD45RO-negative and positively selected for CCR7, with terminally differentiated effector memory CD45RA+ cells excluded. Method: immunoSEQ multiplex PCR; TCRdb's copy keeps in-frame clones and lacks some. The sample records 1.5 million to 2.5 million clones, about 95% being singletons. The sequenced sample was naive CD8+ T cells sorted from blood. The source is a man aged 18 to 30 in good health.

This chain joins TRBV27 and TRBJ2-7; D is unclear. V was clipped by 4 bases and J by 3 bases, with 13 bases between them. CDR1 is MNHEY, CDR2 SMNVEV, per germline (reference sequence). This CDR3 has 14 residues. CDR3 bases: TGTGCCAGCAGTTACTCGAGAGAACTCTACGAGCAGTACTTC. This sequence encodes CASSYSRELYEQYF.

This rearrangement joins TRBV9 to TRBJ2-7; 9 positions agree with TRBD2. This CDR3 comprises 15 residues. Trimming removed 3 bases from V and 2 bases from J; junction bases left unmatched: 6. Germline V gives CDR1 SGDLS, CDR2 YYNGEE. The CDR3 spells CASSGGLASTYEQYF. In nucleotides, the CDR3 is TGTGCCAGCAGCGGAGGACTAGCGTCCACCTACGAGCAGTACTTC.

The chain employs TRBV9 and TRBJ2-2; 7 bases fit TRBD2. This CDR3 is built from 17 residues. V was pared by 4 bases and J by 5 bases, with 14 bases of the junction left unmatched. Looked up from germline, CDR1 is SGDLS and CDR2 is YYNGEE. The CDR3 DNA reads TGTGCCAGCAGCACCGGGTACGGCGGGAGTTATACCGGGGAGCTGTTTTTT. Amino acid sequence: CASSTGYGGSYTGELFF.

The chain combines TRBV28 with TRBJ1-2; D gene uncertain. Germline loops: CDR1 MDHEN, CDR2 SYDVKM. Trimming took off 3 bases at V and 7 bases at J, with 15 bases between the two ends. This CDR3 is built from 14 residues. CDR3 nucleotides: TGTGCCAGCAGTTTTGAAGGGTGGGCGGTTGGCTACACCTTC. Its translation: CASSFEGWAVGYTF.

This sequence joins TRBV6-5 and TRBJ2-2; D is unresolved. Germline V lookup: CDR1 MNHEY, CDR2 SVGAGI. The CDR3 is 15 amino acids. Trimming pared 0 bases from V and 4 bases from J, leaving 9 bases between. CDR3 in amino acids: CASSYSQEGTGELFF. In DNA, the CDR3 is TGTGCCAGCAGTTACTCCCAGGAAGGCACCGGGGAGCTGTTTTTT.

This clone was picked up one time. The CDR3 region has the DNA TGTGCCAGCAGCGTAGAGGGGGCCCAGGGAAACATTCAGTACTTC. Encoded protein: CASSVEGAQGNIQYF. This chain uses TRBV9 with TRBJ2-4; 7 nucleotides align to TRBD1. This CDR3 contains 15 residues. Looked up from germline, CDR1 is SGDLS and CDR2 is YYNGEE. The ends lost 0 bases at V and 6 bases at J; junction bases unmatched: 6.

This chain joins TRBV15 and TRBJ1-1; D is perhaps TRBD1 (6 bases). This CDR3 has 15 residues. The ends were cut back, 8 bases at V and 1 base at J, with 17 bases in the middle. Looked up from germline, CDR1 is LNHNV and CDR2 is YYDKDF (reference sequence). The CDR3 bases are TGTGCCACCTCGGGCTGGGGGCTAGCGAACACTGAAGCTTTCTTT. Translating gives CATSGWGLANTEAFF.

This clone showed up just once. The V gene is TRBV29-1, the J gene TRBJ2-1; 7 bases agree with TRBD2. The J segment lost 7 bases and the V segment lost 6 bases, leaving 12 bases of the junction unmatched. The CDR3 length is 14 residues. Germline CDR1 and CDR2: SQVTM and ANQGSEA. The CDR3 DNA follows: TGCAGCGTCCGGGGGGTGGCCGGGCGTAATGAGCAGTTCTTC. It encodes CSVRGVAGRNEQFF.

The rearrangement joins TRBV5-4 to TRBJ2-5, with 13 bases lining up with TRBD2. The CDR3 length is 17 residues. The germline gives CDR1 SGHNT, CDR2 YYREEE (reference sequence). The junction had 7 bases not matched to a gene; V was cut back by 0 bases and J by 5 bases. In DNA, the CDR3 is TGTGCCAGCAGCTTGGCCCCGGGACTAGCGGGGTCCGAGACCCAGTACTTC. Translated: CASSLAPGLAGSETQYF.

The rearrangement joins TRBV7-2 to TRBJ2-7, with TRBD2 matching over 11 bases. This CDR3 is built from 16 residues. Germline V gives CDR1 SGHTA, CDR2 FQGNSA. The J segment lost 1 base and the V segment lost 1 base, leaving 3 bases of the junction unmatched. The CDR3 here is CASSLGRLAGSYEQYF. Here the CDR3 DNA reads TGTGCCAGCAGCTTAGGGAGACTAGCGGGGTCCTACGAGCAGTACTTC.

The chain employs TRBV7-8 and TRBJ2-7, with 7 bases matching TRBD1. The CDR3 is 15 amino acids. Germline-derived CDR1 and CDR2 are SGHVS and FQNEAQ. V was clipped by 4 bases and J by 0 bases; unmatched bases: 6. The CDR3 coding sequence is TGTGCCAGCAGCTCCAACAGGGGCGGCTCCTACGAGCAGTACTTC. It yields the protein CASSSNRGGSYEQYF. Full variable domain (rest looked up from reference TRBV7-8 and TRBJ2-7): GAGVSQSPRYKVAKRGQDVALRCDPISGHVSLFWYQQALGQGPEFLTYFQNEAQLDKSGLPSDRFFAERPEGSVSTLKIQRTQQEDSAVYLCASSSNRGGSYEQYFGPGTRLTVT.

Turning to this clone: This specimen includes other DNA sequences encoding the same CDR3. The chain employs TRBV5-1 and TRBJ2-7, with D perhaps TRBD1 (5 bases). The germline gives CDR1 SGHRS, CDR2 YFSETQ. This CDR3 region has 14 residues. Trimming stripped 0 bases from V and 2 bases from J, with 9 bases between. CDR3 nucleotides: TGCGCCAGCAGCTTGGCCTCAGGGACCTACGAGCAGTACTTC. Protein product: CASSLASGTYEQYF.

The CDR3 nucleotides are TGTGCCAGTAGTATAGATCTTTCGGCGACAGATCCTCAAGAGACCCAGTACTTC. This codes for CASSIDLSATDPQETQYF. This chain uses TRBV19 with TRBJ2-5; TRBD1 might be the D (5 bases). In germline, CDR1 is LNHDA, CDR2 SQIVND (reference sequence). V was trimmed by 0 bases and J by 2 bases, leaving 19 bases between them. This CDR3 spans 18 amino acids.

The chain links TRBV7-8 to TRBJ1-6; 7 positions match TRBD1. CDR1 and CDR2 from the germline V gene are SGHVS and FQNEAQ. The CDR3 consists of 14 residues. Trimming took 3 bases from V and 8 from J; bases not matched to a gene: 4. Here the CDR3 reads CASSLTGSDSPLHF. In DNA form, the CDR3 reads TGTGCCAGCAGCTTGACAGGGTCGGATTCACCCCTCCACTTT.

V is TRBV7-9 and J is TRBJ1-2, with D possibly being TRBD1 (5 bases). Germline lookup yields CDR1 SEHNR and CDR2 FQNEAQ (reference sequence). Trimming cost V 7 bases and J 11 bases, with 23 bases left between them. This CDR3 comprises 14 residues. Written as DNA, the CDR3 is TGTGCCAGCAATTCGCAGGGCGCTAATTCTGGGTACACCTTC. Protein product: CASNSQGANSGYTF.

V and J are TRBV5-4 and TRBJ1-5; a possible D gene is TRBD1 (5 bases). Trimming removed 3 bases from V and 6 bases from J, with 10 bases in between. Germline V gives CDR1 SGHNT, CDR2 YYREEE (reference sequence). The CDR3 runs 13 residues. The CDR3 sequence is CASSSGPTQPQHF. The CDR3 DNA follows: TGTGCCAGCAGCTCGGGACCGACTCAGCCCCAGCATTTT.

The CDR3 protein is CASSAGTGALLDGYTF. The CDR3 DNA is TGTGCCAGCAGTGCTGGGACAGGAGCGCTTTTGGATGGCTACACCTTC. The gene calls are TRBV2 and TRBJ1-2, with 8 bases lining up with TRBD1. V lost 4 bases and J lost 6; bases outside the gene matches: 13. The germline V gene has CDR1 SNHLY and CDR2 FYNNEI. The CDR3 sequence is 16 residues long.

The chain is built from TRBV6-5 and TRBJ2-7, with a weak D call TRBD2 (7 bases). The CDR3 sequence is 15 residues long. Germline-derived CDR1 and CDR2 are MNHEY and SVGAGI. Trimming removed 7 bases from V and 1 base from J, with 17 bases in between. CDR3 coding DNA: TGTGCCAGCATGCCCTTAGGGGGAGGGTCCTACGAGCAGTACTTC. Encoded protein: CASMPLGGGSYEQYF.

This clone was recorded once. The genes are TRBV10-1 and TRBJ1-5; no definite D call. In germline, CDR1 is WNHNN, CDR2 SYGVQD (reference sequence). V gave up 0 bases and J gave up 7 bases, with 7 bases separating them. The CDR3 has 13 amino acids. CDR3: CASSESADQPQHF. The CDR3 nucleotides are TGCGCCAGCAGTGAGTCTGCGGACCAGCCCCAGCATTTT.

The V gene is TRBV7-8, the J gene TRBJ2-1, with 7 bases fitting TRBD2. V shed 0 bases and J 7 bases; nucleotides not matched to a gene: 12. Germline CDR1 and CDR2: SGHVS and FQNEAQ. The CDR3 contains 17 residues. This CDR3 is CASSLAFGLAEGNEQFF. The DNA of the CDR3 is TGTGCCAGCAGCTTAGCGTTTGGTCTAGCGGAAGGGAATGAGCAGTTCTTC.

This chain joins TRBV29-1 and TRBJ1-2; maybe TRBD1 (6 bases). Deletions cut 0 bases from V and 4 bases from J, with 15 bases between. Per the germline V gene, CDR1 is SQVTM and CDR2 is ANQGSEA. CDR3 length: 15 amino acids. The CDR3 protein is CSVEDLGGRLYGYTF. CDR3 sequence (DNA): TGCAGCGTTGAAGATCTGGGGGGGCGCCTCTATGGCTACACCTTC.

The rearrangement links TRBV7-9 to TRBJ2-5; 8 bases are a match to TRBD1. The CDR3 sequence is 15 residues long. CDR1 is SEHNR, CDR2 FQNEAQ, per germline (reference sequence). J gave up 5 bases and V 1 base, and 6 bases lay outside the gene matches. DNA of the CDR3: TGTGCCAGCAGCTTAGTGGGACAGGCGATGGAGACCCAGTACTTC. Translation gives CASSLVGQAMETQYF.

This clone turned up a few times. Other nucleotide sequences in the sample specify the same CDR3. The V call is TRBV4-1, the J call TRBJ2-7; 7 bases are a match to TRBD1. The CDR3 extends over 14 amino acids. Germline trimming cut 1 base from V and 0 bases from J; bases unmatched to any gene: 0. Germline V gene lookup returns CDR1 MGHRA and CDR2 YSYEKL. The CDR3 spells CASSQAGGSYEQYF. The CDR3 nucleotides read TGCGCCAGCAGCCAAGCAGGGGGCTCCTACGAGCAGTACTTC.

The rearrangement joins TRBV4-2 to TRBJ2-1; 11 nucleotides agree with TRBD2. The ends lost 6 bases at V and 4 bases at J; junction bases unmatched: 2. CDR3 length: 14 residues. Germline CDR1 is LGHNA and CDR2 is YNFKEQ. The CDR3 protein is CASRLAGVYNEQFF. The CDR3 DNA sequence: TGTGCCAGCAGACTAGCGGGGGTGTACAATGAGCAGTTCTTC.

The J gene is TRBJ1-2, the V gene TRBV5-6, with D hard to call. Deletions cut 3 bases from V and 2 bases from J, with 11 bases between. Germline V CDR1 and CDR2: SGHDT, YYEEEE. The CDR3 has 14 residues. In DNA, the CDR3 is TGTGCCAGCAGCTCCAAGGGCTTCAACTATGGCTACACCTTC. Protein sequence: CASSSKGFNYGYTF.

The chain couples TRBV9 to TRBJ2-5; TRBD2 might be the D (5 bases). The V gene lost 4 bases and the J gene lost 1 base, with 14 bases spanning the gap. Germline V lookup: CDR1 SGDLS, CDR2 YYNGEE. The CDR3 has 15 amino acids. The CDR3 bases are TGTGCCAGCAGCCTCACTCGGGGTCCCCAAGAGACCCAGTACTTC. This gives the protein CASSLTRGPQETQYF.